This TCR beta chain comes out of a study of cytomegalovirus exposure and HLA in healthy donors. Study background: Membership in the Caucasian-associated ancestry cluster was found for about four fifths of roughly 360 genotyped donors.

Study results and caveats: Reportedly, a later analysis found an Asian-associated ancestry cluster had fewer N-insertions than the roughly 700-donor mean. Most TCR sequences were uncommon, yet certain public TCRs appeared in many donors.

The CDR3 sequence is 15 residues long. The J segment lost 5 bases and the V segment lost 4 bases, leaving 9 bases of the junction unmatched. Germline CDR1 reads SGHRS; CDR2 reads YFSETQ. At the time of sampling, donors were nominally healthy, though unrecorded immune exposures were likely. Details on this clone: Its target is not known.

The PCR used 60 Vbeta and 13 Jbeta primers. Sequencing used immunoSEQ multiplex PCR; TCRdb keeps in-frame clones, though not all of them. Among 150,000 or so clones listed, 60% to 80% were seen once. The rearrangement joins TRBV5-1 to TRBJ1-1, with TRBD1 identical over 9 bases. Sequencing input: PBMCs. The TCR originated in a female donor in good health and CMV-seronegative. This chain's CDR3 is CASSRGDREGTEAFF. Written as DNA, the CDR3 is TGCGCCAGCAGCAGAGGGGACAGGGAGGGGACTGAAGCTTTCTTT.